These T cell receptor beta chains were read from a single sample in a study of blood T cell repertoires in COVID-19. The repertoire was sequenced with immunoSEQ multiplex PCR; TCRdb's copy has only in-frame clones and lacks some. Of some 260,000 clones detected, 70% to 85% appear once; the ten largest clones hold 2.5% to 4%. The sequencing sample was made of peripheral blood. These receptors originate from a woman of 80 years or more with acute or convalescent COVID-19. Each CDR3 is given with its conserved first and last residue. D genes are given only for firm matches. A row's size may be missing; if present it is once, few, many or a size class.

abundance	v_gene	d_gene	j_gene	CDR3aa	CDR3nt
-	TRBV5-1	TRBD1	TRBJ1-1	CASTSTGGSPEAFF	TGCGCCAGCACCTCGACAGGGGGGAGTCCTGAAGCTTTCTTT
-	TRBV15	TRBD1	TRBJ1-2	CATSSADRGNYGYTF	TGTGCCACCAGCAGCGCGGACAGGGGGAACTATGGCTACACCTTC
-	TRBV12-3/TRBV12-4	TRBD1	TRBJ1-2	CASSGQGLSGYTF	TGTGCCAGCAGTGGACAGGGGCTCAGCGGCTACACCTTC
-	TRBV11-2	TRBD2	TRBJ2-3	CASSPRTSGTDTQYF	TGTGCCAGCAGCCCTCGGACTAGCGGGACAGATACGCAGTATTTT
-	TRBV12-3/TRBV12-4	-	TRBJ2-7	CASSSLRGEQYF	TGTGCCAGCAGTTCCTTACGGGGAGAGCAGTACTTC
-	TRBV11-2	TRBD1	TRBJ1-3	CASSLGTGVGSGNTIYF	TGTGCCAGCAGCTTAGGGACAGGGGTCGGCTCTGGAAACACCATATATTTT
-	TRBV7-3	TRBD2	TRBJ2-1	CASSSSGLAVSNEQFF	TGTGCCAGCAGCTCTTCGGGACTAGCGGTTTCCAATGAGCAGTTCTTC
-	TRBV5-1	TRBD2	TRBJ2-5	CASSFSTSGRASETQYF	TGCGCCAGCAGCTTTTCAACTAGCGGGAGGGCTAGTGAGACCCAGTACTTC
-	TRBV5-4	TRBD2	TRBJ2-1	CASSFGGRGDEQFF	TGTGCCAGCAGCTTTGGCGGGAGGGGTGATGAGCAGTTCTTC
-	TRBV18	-	TRBJ1-1	CASSPPDIVNTEAFF	TGTGCCAGCTCACCACCGGACATAGTCAACACTGAAGCTTTCTTT
-	TRBV4-2	TRBD1	TRBJ1-1	CASSQEQGINEAFF	TGTGCCAGCAGCCAAGAACAGGGGATCAATGAAGCTTTCTTT
-	TRBV7-2	-	TRBJ2-1	CASSLGQVAYNEQFF	TGTGCCAGCAGCTTAGGCCAGGTAGCCTACAATGAGCAGTTCTTC
-	TRBV6-2/TRBV6-3	-	TRBJ2-1	CASSYHTGLHNNEQFF	TGTGCCAGCAGTTACCACACAGGATTACACAACAATGAGCAGTTCTTC
-	TRBV6-5	-	TRBJ1-1	CASSYAAGLTEAFF	TGTGCCAGCAGTTACGCGGCAGGACTCACTGAAGCTTTCTTT
-	TRBV6-1	-	TRBJ1-5	CASSDPPGRGNQPQHF	TGTGCCAGCAGTGATCCCCCCGGGAGAGGCAATCAGCCCCAGCATTTT
-	TRBV7-2	-	TRBJ2-1	CASSALGGKSYNEQFF	TGTGCCAGCAGCGCTCTTGGGGGGAAATCATACAATGAGCAGTTCTTC
-	TRBV2	TRBD1	TRBJ1-5	CASKGQGVSNQPQHF	TGTGCCAGCAAGGGACAGGGTGTTAGCAATCAGCCCCAGCATTTT
few	TRBV6-5	-	TRBJ2-2	CASSYQLSGELFF	TGTGCCAGCAGTTACCAGTTGTCCGGGGAGCTGTTTTTT
-	TRBV3-1/TRBV3-2	TRBD1	TRBJ1-2	CASSRPGQGADGYTF	TGTGCCAGCAGCCGACCGGGACAGGGGGCCGATGGCTACACCTTC
-	TRBV28	TRBD1	TRBJ2-2	CASSATPVGTGGFELFF	TGTGCCAGCAGTGCAACCCCGGTTGGGACAGGGGGCTTCGAGCTGTTTTTT
medium-sized	TRBV10-3	-	TRBJ1-1	CAISSSGGLVTEAFF	-
-	TRBV7-9	TRBD1	TRBJ2-5	CASSLGTGGVGETQYF	TGTGCCAGCAGCTTAGGGACAGGGGGCGTAGGAGAGACCCAGTACTTC
-	TRBV10-3	TRBD1	TRBJ1-2	CAISRGQGALNYGYTF	TGTGCCATCAGCCGTGGACAGGGGGCGCTTAACTATGGCTACACCTTC
-	TRBV5-1	TRBD2	TRBJ2-2	CASSLAVAGTGELFF	TGCGCCAGCAGCTTGGCGGTAGCGGGAACTGGGGAGCTGTTTTTT
-	TRBV29-1	-	TRBJ1-1	CSVEEGRNRVNTEAFF	TGCAGCGTTGAAGAAGGTCGGAACAGGGTGAACACTGAAGCTTTCTTT
-	TRBV7-2	-	TRBJ2-5	CASSPQGMETQYF	TGTGCCAGCAGCCCACAGGGAATGGAGACCCAGTACTTC
-	TRBV2	TRBD1	TRBJ2-7	CASSGDRGVYEQYF	TGTGCCAGCAGTGGGGACAGGGGGGTCTACGAGCAGTACTTC
few	TRBV2	-	TRBJ1-5	CASSEQGPDQPQHF	TGTGCCAGCAGTGAACAGGGGCCCGATCAGCCCCAGCATTTT
-	TRBV5-5	TRBD2	TRBJ2-5	CASSFYRGLAKETQYF	TGTGCCAGCAGCTTCTACAGGGGACTAGCAAAAGAGACCCAGTACTTC
-	TRBV5-1	-	TRBJ2-2	CASSLELAGELFF	TGCGCCAGCAGCTTGGAGTTAGCCGGGGAGCTGTTTTTT
-	TRBV28	TRBD1	TRBJ1-2	CASSSISGGLNYGYTF	TGTGCCAGCAGTTCCATCTCAGGGGGCTTAAACTATGGCTACACCTTC
once	TRBV6-5	-	TRBJ1-5	CASRAQGGNQPQHF	TGTGCCAGCAGAGCACAGGGAGGCAATCAGCCCCAGCATTTT
-	TRBV7-2	TRBD2	TRBJ2-7	CASSLTSGTYEQYF	TGTGCCAGCAGCTTGACTAGCGGAACCTACGAGCAGTACTTC
-	TRBV6-5	TRBD2	TRBJ2-1	CASSYSSGNYNEQFF	TGTGCCAGCAGTTACTCTAGCGGGAACTACAATGAGCAGTTCTTC
-	TRBV3-1/TRBV3-2	TRBD2	TRBJ2-1	CASRASGGSYNEQFF	TGTGCCAGCAGGGCTAGCGGGGGATCGTACAATGAGCAGTTCTTC
-	TRBV6-5	TRBD1	TRBJ2-7	CASSSRGRSLGYEQYF	TGTGCCAGCAGTTCCAGGGGGCGTTCTTTGGGCTACGAGCAGTACTTC
-	TRBV18	-	TRBJ1-2	CASSPPIGGGRGDGYTF	TGTGCCAGCTCACCACCCATTGGCGGGGGCAGAGGAGATGGCTACACCTTC
-	TRBV6-5	TRBD1	TRBJ1-4	CASSSQGAANEKLFF	TGTGCCAGCAGTAGTCAGGGGGCAGCTAATGAAAAACTGTTTTTT
-	TRBV6-2/TRBV6-3	-	TRBJ1-2	CASSSGYLNYGYTF	TGTGCCAGCAGTTCAGGGTATCTAAACTATGGCTACACCTTC
once	TRBV4-1	TRBD1	TRBJ1-4	CASSREVTGPATNEKLFF	TGCGCCAGCAGCCGAGAGGTGACAGGGCCCGCAACTAATGAAAAACTGTTTTTT
-	TRBV9	TRBD1	TRBJ1-1	CASSNTNRGAEAFF	TGTGCCAGCAGCAACACGAACAGGGGCGCTGAAGCTTTCTTT
-	TRBV24-1	TRBD2	TRBJ2-1	CATSAGDSGRARDEQFF	TGTGCCACCAGTGCAGGGGACAGCGGGAGGGCCCGAGATGAGCAGTTCTTC
-	TRBV2	-	TRBJ2-5	CASSSPTRPETQYF	TGTGCCAGCAGTTCGCCCACTAGACCTGAGACCCAGTACTTC
few	TRBV5-5	-	TRBJ1-2	CASSLSTANYGYTF	TGTGCCAGCAGCTTGTCAACGGCTAACTATGGCTACACCTTC
-	TRBV7-2	-	TRBJ1-2	CASSPPYGANYGYTF	TGTGCCAGCAGCCCCCCATACGGGGCTAACTATGGCTACACCTTC
-	TRBV11-2	-	TRBJ1-1	CASSSLVGGPNTEAFF	TGTGCCAGCAGCTCCCTGGTCGGGGGACCGAACACTGAAGCTTTCTTT
-	TRBV4-2	-	TRBJ1-1	CASSRQDSEAFF	TGTGCCAGCAGCCGACAGGACAGTGAAGCTTTCTTT
-	TRBV3-1/TRBV3-2	TRBD1	TRBJ1-3	CASSPQGRGNTIYF	TGTGCCAGCAGTCCACAGGGGCGAGGAAACACCATATATTTT
once	TRBV11-2	TRBD2	TRBJ2-7	CASSLATGGSYEQYF	TGTGCCAGCAGCTTAGCCACGGGGGGGTCCTACGAGCAGTACTTC
-	TRBV5-1	-	TRBJ1-4	CASSLVGEGEKLFF	TGCGCCAGCAGCTTGGTAGGGGAGGGTGAAAAACTGTTTTTT
-	TRBV4-1	-	TRBJ2-1	CASSQGWAGQYNEQFF	TGCGCCAGCAGCCAAGGGTGGGCGGGACAGTACAATGAGCAGTTCTTC
-	TRBV11-2	-	TRBJ1-1	CASSGRQVLNTEAFF	TGTGCCAGCAGCGGCCGCCAGGTTCTGAACACTGAAGCTTTCTTT